This T cell receptor (beta chain) originates from a study of T cells in Graves' hyperthyroidism and ophthalmopathy. General study points: Using 13 V-J features, a model discriminated ophthalmopathy from stable hyperthyroidism. Ophthalmopathy, as predicted by the model, came a median 6.5 months after the prediction. Most thyroid clonotypes with frequency above 0.001 were detected in blood.

Clinical symptoms, serum thyroxine and TRAb, thyroid ultrasound and orbital computed tomography together formed the diagnostic basis. In the case of this clonotype: Its antigen is undetermined.

Template material for amplifying TCR beta CDR3 regions consisted of RNA transcripts. Primed by the HTBI set, a first-round RT-PCR was run on the TCR CDR3. TCRdb re-derived calls from the multiplex PCR reads in MiXCR, one entry per CDR3 protein. The sample has hundreds of thousands of distinct CDR3 sequences, approximately 42% seen once; the top ten hold approximately 6.8%. V shed 6 bases and J 2 bases; nucleotides not matched to a gene: 19. CDR3 length equals 19 residues. CDR1 and CDR2 from the germline V gene are LNHDA and SQIVND (reference sequence). This clonotype was sampled from an adult man with Graves' disease, either hyperthyroidism or ophthalmopathy (not recorded which). The rearrangement uses TRBV19 and TRBJ2-7, with 10 bases aligning to TRBD1. Sequencing input: peripheral blood or thyroid tissue (not recorded which). CDR3 region: CASSALGQGRTSATYEQYF. Here the CDR3 DNA reads TGTGCCAGTAGCGCACTGGGACAGGGGCGGACTAGTGCAACCTACGAGCAGTACTTC.